This is a list of T cell receptor beta chains from one sample in a study of cytomegalovirus exposure and HLA in healthy donors. Assay: immunoSEQ multiplex PCR; the TCRdb copy retains only in-frame clones and omits some. This sample has 160,000 or so clones, with 70% to 80% found just once. Sample: PBMCs. Source of these receptors: a man between 40 and 49 years old in good health and CMV-seronegative. CDR3s leave out the opening cysteine and the closing phenylalanine or tryptophan. The D gene is left open where the match is weak.

v_call d_call cdr3_aa
TRBV4-2 . ASSEGAGDYGYT
TRBV27 TRBD1 ASSSWDSNYEQY
TRBV12-5 . ASGLVRPGRGETQY
TRBV27 . ASSIETPNEQF
TRBV7-3 TRBD1 ASSLTPRGQADTQY
TRBV11-2 . ASSPTPLNTGELF
TRBV2 . ASSEEVFGRRSEAF
TRBV29-1 TRBD2 SVGTRGITGELF
TRBV7-3 . ASSLSRGTGELF
TRBV9 . ASSVGSGVGGAF
TRBV5-4 . ASSFGGVSSYEQY
TRBV19 TRBD2 ASSPGGGLTYEQY
TRBV14 . ASSRLRHRQPQH
TRBV6-4 . ASSDSVTDTQY
TRBV5-1 . ASSLAPGSYTEAF
TRBV7-3 TRBD2 ASSLGAGGQETQY
TRBV14 TRBD2 ASSQDLLAGKTGELF